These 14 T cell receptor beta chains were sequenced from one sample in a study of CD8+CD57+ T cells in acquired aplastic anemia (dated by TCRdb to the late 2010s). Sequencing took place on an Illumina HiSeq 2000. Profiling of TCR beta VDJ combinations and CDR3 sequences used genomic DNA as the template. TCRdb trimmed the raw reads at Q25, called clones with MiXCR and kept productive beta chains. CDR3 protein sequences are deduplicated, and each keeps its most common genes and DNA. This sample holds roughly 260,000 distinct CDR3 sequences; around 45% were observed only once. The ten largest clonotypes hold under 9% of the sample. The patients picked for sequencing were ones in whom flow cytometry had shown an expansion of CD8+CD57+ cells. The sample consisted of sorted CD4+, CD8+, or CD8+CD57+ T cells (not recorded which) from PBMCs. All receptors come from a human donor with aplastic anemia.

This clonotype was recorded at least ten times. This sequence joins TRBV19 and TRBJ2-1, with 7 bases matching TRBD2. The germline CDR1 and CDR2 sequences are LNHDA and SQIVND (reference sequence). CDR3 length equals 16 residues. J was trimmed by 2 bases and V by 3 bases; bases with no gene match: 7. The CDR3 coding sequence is TGTGCCAGTAGTATTGCTGTAGGACTAGCCTACAATGAGCAGTTCTTC. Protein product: CASSIAVGLAYNEQFF.

Written as DNA, the CDR3 is TGTGCCAGTAAAAGGGAACTGAGGAACACTGAAGCTTTCTTT. This codes for CASKRELRNTEAFF. The genes are TRBV19 and TRBJ1-1; no clear D. The CDR3 is 14 residues long. Germline CDR1 and CDR2: LNHDA and SQIVND (reference sequence). Trimming cost V 7 bases and J 1 base, with 13 bases left between them.

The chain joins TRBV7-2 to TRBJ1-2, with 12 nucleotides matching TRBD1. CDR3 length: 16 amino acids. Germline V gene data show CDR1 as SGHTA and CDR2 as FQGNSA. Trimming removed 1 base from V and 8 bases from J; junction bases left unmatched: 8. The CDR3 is CASSLGLGQGAGGYTF. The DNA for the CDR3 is TGTGCCAGCAGCTTAGGGTTGGGACAGGGGGCCGGGGGCTACACCTTC.

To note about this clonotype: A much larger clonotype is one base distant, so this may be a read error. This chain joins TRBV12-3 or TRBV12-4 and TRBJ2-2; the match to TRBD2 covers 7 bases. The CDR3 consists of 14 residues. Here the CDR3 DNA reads TGTGCCAGCAGCCCAGCGGGATACACCGGGGAGCTGCTTTTT. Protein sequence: CASSPAGYTGELLF.

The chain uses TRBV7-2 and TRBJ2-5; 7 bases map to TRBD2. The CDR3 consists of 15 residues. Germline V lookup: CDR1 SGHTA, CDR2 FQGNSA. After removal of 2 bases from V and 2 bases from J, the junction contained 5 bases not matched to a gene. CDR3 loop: CASSLTGGGQETQYF. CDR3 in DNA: TGTGCCAGCAGCTTAACGGGAGGAGGTCAAGAGACCCAGTACTTC.

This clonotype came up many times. CDR3 in amino acids: CASSLKGQPQHF. The CDR3 DNA reads TGTGCCAGCAGCTTGAAGGGTCAGCCCCAGCATTTT. The chain uses TRBV7-9 and TRBJ1-5, with unresolved D. Germline V gene lookup returns CDR1 SEHNR and CDR2 FQNEAQ (reference sequence). Trimming pared 3 bases from V and 6 bases from J, leaving 6 bases between. The CDR3 runs to 12 residues.

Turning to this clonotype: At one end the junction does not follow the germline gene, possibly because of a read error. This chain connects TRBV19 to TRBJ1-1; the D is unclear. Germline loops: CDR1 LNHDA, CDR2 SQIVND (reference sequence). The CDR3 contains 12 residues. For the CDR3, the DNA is TGTGCCAGTAGTGTAGGGAACGCTGAAGCTTTCTTT. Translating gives CASSVGNAEAFF.

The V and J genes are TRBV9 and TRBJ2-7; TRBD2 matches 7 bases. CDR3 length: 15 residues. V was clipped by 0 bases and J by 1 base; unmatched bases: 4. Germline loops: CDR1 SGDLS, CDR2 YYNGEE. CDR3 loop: CASSVGAGASYEQYF. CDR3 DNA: TGTGCCAGCAGCGTAGGGGCGGGAGCGTCCTACGAGCAGTACTTC.

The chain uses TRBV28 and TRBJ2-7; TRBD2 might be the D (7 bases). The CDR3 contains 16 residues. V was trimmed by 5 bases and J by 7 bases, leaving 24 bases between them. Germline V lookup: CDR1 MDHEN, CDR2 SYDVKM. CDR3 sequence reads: CASSPRGGAIRWEQYF. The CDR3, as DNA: TGTGCCAGCAGTCCTCGAGGGGGGGCTATACGCTGGGAGCAGTACTTC.

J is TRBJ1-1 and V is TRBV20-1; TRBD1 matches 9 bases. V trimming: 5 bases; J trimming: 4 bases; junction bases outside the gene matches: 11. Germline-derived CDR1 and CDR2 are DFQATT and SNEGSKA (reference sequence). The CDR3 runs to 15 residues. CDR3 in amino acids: CSAAAGDRVSTEAFF. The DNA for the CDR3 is TGCAGTGCTGCCGCCGGGGACAGGGTGAGCACTGAAGCTTTCTTT.

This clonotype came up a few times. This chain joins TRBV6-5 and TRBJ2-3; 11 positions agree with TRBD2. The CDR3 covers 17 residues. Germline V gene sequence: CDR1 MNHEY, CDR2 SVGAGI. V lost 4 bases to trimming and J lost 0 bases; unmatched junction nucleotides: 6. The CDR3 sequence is CASSSGLAGGSTDTQYF. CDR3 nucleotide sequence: TGTGCCAGCAGTTCTGGGCTAGCGGGGGGCAGCACAGATACGCAGTATTTT.

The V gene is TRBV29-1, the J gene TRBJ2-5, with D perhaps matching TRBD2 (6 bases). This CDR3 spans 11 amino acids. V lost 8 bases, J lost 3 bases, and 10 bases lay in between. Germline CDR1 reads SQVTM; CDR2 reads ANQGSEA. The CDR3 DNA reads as TGCAGCTCAGGAGGGGAAGAGACCCAGTACTTC. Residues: CSSGGEETQYF.

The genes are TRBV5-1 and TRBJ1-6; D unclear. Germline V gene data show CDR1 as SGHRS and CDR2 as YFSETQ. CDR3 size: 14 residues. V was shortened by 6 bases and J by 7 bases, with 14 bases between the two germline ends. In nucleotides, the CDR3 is TGCGCCAGCAAAGAGGGAGGCGACAATTCACCCCTCCACTTT. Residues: CASKEGGDNSPLHF.

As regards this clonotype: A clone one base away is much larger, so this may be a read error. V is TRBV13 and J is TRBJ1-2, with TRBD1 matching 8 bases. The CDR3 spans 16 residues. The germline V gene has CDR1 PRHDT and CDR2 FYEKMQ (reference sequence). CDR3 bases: TGTGCCAGCAGCTTGGCATGGCAGGGGGCGCGGTATGACTACACCTTC. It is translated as CASSLAWQGARYDYTF.